This T cell receptor beta chain was obtained from a study of response to subunit inactivated influenza vaccine. The study's findings and limits: Each seasonal influenza vaccination, the authors suggested, recruits few new T cells.

The V gene's germline CDR1 is MNHEY and CDR2 SMNVEV (reference sequence). V was cut by 3 bases and J by 6 bases, with 11 bases left in between. The CDR3 has 14 residues. This clonotype came up a few times. Its antigen is still unknown. TCRdb recomputed calls from the RT-PCR reads with MiXCR, one row per CDR3 protein. Of around 320,000 distinct CDR3 sequences in the sample, around 20% are singletons; the top ten hold about a tenth. The V call is TRBV27, the J call TRBJ2-2; perhaps TRBD2 as D (5 bases). The sample in question was PBMCs from blood, obtained around 22 months after vaccination. The sequence derives from a man between 50 and 70 years old who received an inactivated influenza vaccine. The CDR3 loop is CASSFAGGSGELFF. The CDR3 DNA follows: TGTGCCAGCAGTTTTGCGGGTGGCTCCGGGGAGCTGTTTTTT.